This TCR beta chain was documented in a study of graft-versus-host responses after intestinal transplantation. Overall study: Recipients uniformly received anti-thymocyte globulin induction, followed by tacrolimus and steroids for two to four years.

Germline V gene sequence: CDR1 LGHNA, CDR2 YSLEER. CDR3 length: 14 residues. Trimming cost V 4 bases and J 5 bases, with 15 bases left between them. Sequencing was performed with immunoSEQ multiplex PCR; in TCRdb, only in-frame clones are kept and a portion is missing. The table has roughly 23,000 clones, around 47% seen once. The culture paired around 200,000 irradiated violet-dye-labeled stimulators with around 200,000 CFSE-labeled responders. The clonotype was recovered from a human patient who was an organ donor for intestinal transplantation. The chain employs TRBV4-3 and TRBJ2-7; D gene unclear. Here the sequenced sample was alloreactive CD8+ T cells from a mixed lymphocyte reaction culture, taken before transplantation. Regarding subset: CFSE-low proliferating T cells sorted from approximately 6-day pre-transplant mixed lymphocyte reaction (GvH or HvG direction). The CDR3 loop reads CASSPESPADEQYF. DNA of the CDR3: TGCGCCAGCAGCCCGGAATCCCCGGCTGACGAGCAGTACTTC.